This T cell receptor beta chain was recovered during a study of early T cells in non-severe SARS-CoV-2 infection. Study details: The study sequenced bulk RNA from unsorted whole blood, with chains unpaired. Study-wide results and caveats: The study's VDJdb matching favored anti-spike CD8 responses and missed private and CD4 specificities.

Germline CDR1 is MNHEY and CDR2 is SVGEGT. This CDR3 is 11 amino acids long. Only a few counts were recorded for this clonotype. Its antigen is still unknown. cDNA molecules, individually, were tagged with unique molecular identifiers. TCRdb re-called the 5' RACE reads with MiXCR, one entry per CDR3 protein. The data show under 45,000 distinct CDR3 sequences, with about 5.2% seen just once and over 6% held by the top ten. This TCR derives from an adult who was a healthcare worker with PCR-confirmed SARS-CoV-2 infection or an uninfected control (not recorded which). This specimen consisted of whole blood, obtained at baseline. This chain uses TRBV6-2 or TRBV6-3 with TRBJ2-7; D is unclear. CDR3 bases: TGTGCCAGCAGTAACTCCTACGAGCAGTACGTC. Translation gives CASSNSYEQYV.